The source of this T cell receptor beta chain is a study of blood T cell repertoires in COVID-19. About the study: PBMCs, B-cell-depleted T cells, or T cells were the source of the cDNA or gDNA that made up the material.

Enrollees, roughly 18 to 95 years old, lived in approximately 25 US areas. Among Cohort 3 donors, those recovered had two negative PCRs, clearance, or symptom resolution. The germline CDR1 and CDR2 sequences are SGHTA and FQGTGA. V trimming: 2 bases; J trimming: 4 bases; junction bases outside the gene matches: 2. The CDR3 is 15 amino acids. This table comes from immunoSEQ multiplex PCR, and its TCRdb copy is limited to in-frame clones, with some not included. The repertoire holds hundreds of thousands of clones, 88% seen once, with about 3% in the top ten. What was sequenced was PBMCs or T cells enriched from blood (not recorded which). The rearrangement links TRBV7-3 to TRBJ2-2; 9 bases align to TRBD1. The TCR comes from a woman between 50 and 59 years old who had recovered from COVID-19. CDR3 residues: CASSLLTGGTGELFF. Here the CDR3 DNA reads TGTGCCAGCAGCTTATTGACAGGGGGCACCGGGGAGCTGTTTTTT.